The clone carrying this T cell receptor beta chain was counted between two and nine times. Original analysis: Amplification of reference gene primers provided the estimated nucleated cell counts. Profiled with immunoSEQ multiplex PCR; TCRdb holds only in-frame clones, not every one. That table supplies the V and J calls and clone size; D and trimming were determined from the DNA. The repertoire includes some 80,000 clones, around four fifths of them detected once, and around 9% sits in the top ten. The CDR3 has 15 residues. Germline V lookup: CDR1 SNHLY, CDR2 FYNNEI. Trimming stripped 3 bases from V and 6 bases from J, with 15 bases between. This entry is derived from a study of blood T cell repertoires in COVID-19. About the study: COVID-19 samples from acute and convalescent phases originated in the United States, Italy and Spain. Sources were T cells, B-cell-depleted T cells, or PBMCs; the material itself was cDNA or gDNA.

The specimen sequenced was peripheral blood. The chain employs TRBV2 and TRBJ2-4, with D unresolved. This clonotype originated in a human donor in a cohort sampled during active COVID-19. The chain's CDR3 is CASSDGRRIRNIQYF. CDR3 in DNA: TGTGCCAGCAGTGATGGCAGAAGAATAAGAAACATTCAGTACTTC.